These 10 T cell receptor beta chains came from one sample sequenced in a study of cytomegalovirus exposure and HLA in healthy donors. This PCR relied on a set of 60 Vbeta primers and 13 Jbeta primers. The assay was immunoSEQ multiplex PCR, and TCRdb's table has in-frame clones only and misses some. This table has 70,000 to 90,000 clones, around three quarters appearing once. Sequencing was carried out using PBMCs. The receptors originated from a male donor in good health and CMV-seropositive.

The chain couples TRBV7-9 to TRBJ2-2, with 10 bases that match TRBD1. V gave up 0 bases and J gave up 5 bases; unmatched junction bases: 9. The CDR3 spans 18 residues. From germline, CDR1 is SEHNR and CDR2 FQNEAQ (reference sequence). The CDR3 here is CASSLAFSGTGETGELFF. The CDR3 DNA reads as TGTGCCAGCAGCTTAGCCTTCTCAGGGACAGGGGAAACCGGGGAGCTGTTTTTT.

The chain combines TRBV30 with TRBJ2-2, with 12 bases identical to TRBD2. The ends lost 4 bases at V and 4 bases at J; junction bases unmatched: 1. The CDR3 sequence is 14 residues long. Germline V gene lookup returns CDR1 GTSNPN and CDR2 SVGIG (reference sequence). DNA for the CDR3: TGTGCCTGGACGGGACTAGCGGGCACCGGGGAGCTGTTTTTT. It specifies CAWTGLAGTGELFF.

This clone has only one observation. V is TRBV7-9 and J is TRBJ1-2, with 8 bases lining up with TRBD1. The length of the CDR3 is 16 residues. Germline-derived CDR1 and CDR2 are SEHNR and FQNEAQ (reference sequence). V trimming: 1 base; J trimming: 6 bases; junction bases outside the gene matches: 10. The CDR3 coding sequence is TGTGCCAGCAGCTTAGTTGGCAGGGGGCTGATCAATGGCTACACCTTC. It codes for CASSLVGRGLINGYTF.

The gene calls are TRBV28 and TRBJ1-5; D remains unclear. V dropped 2 bases and J dropped 0 bases, with 5 bases sitting between them. CDR3 size: 14 residues. Germline loops: CDR1 MDHEN, CDR2 SYDVKM. The CDR3 sequence: CASSLRISNQPQHF. The CDR3 DNA reads TGTGCCAGCAGTTTACGTATTAGCAATCAGCCCCAGCATTTT.

This clone turned up a few times. The chain employs TRBV5-4 and TRBJ2-7; 9 positions agree with TRBD2. Looked up from germline, CDR1 is SGHNT and CDR2 is YYREEE (reference sequence). Trimming removed 5 bases from V and 7 bases from J; junction bases left unmatched: 7. This CDR3 spans 13 amino acids. DNA of the CDR3: TGTGCCAGCAGTCAACCGGGACTAGCAGAGCAGTACTTC. Its protein is CASSQPGLAEQYF.

A note on this clone: Mismatch with germline at one junction end may stem from a read error. This rearrangement joins TRBV19 to TRBJ2-7; D is unresolved. The germline V gene has CDR1 LNHDA and CDR2 SQIVND (reference sequence). The CDR3 extends over 12 amino acids. CDR3 region: CASSIAGSPKNF. The CDR3 bases are TGTGCCAGTAGTATTGCCGGGTCGCCGAAGAACTTC. The whole variable domain, remainder taken from reference TRBV19 and TRBJ2-7, is DGGITQSPKYLFRKEGQNVTLSCEQNLNHDAMYWYRQDPGQGLRLIYYSQIVNDFQKGDIAEGYSVSREKKESFPLTVTSAQKNPTAFYLCASSIAGSPKNFGPGTRLTVT.

The genes are TRBV4-1 and TRBJ2-1; 10 nucleotides match TRBD1. The CDR3 has 17 amino acids. The ends lost 0 bases at V and 2 bases at J; junction bases unmatched: 4. CDR1 and CDR2 from the germline V gene are MGHRA and YSYEKL. The DNA of the CDR3 is TGCGCCAGCAGCCAAGAGGGACAGGGGTACCCCTACAATGAGCAGTTCTTC. Its protein is CASSQEGQGYPYNEQFF.

As DNA, the CDR3 is TGTGCCAGCAGTCGGACTGCTTCATCCTATGGCTACACCTTC. It encodes CASSRTASSYGYTF. This chain uses TRBV27 with TRBJ1-2; no firm D call. V lost 5 bases and J 4 bases, leaving 14 bases between the germline ends. Germline CDR1 is MNHEY and CDR2 is SMNVEV (reference sequence). This CDR3 comprises 14 residues.

The chain is built from TRBV30 and TRBJ2-7, with D possibly TRBD1 on 5 matching bases. The V end lost 1 base, the J end lost 4 bases, and 8 bases lay between the germline ends. There are 12 residues in the CDR3. Germline V lookup: CDR1 GTSNPN, CDR2 SVGIG (reference sequence). The CDR3 sequence is CAWSADRYEQYF. The CDR3 DNA sequence: TGTGCCTGGAGTGCCGACAGATACGAGCAGTACTTC.

The rearrangement links TRBV5-4 to TRBJ2-5, with 9 positions matching TRBD2. The last part of the DNA fits TRBJ2-7 better; the J call may be wrong. The length of the CDR3 is 15 residues. CDR1 and CDR2 (germline): SGHNT, YYREEE (reference sequence). The CDR3 DNA reads TGTGCCAGCAGCCCACGTAGCGGGAGCCCCCACGAGCAGTACTTC. Protein: CASSPRSGSPHEQYF.